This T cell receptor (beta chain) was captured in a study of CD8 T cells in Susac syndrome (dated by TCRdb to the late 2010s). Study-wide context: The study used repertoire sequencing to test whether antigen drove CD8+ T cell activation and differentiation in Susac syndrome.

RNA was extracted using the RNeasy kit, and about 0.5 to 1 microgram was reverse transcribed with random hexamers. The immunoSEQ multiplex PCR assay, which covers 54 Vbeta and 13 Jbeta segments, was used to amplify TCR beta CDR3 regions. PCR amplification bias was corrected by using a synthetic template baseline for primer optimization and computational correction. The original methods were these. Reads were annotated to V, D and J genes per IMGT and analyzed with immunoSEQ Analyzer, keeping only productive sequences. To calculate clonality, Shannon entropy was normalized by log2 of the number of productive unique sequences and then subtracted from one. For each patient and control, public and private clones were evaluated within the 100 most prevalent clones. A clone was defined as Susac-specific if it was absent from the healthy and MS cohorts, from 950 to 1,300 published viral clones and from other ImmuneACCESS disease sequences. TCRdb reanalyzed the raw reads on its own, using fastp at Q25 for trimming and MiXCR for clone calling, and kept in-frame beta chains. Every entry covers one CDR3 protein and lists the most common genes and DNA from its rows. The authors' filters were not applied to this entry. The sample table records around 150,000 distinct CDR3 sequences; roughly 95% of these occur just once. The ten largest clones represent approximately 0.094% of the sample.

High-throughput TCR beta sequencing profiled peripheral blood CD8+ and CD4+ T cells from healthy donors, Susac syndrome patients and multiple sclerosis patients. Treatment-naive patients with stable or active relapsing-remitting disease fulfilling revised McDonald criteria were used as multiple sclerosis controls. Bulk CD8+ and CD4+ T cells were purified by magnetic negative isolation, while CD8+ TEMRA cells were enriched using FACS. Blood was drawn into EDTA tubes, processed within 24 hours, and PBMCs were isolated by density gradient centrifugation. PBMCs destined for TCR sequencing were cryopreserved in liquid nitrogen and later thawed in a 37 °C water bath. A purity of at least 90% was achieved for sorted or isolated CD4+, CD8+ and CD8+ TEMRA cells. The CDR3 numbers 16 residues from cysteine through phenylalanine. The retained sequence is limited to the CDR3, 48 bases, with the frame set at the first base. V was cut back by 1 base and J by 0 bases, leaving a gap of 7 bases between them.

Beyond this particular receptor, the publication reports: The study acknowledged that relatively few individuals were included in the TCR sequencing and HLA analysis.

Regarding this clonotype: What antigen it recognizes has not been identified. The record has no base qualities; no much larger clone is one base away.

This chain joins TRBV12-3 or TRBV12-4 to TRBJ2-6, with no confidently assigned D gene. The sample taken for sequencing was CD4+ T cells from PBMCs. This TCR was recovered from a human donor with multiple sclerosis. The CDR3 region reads CASSLDFNSGANVLTF. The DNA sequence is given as TGTGCCAGCAGTTTAGACTTTAACTCTGGGGCCAACGTCCTGACTTTC.